A single sample is the source of the 28 T cell receptor beta chains below, sequenced in a study of CD8 T cells in Susac syndrome. The authors reverse transcribed roughly 0.5 to 1 ug RNA with random hexamers. TCRdb re-called the immunoSEQ multiplex PCR reads with MiXCR, one entry per CDR3 protein. The sample carries about 190,000 distinct CDR3 sequences, 95% recorded once. Sequencing was done on a sample of CD8+ T cells from PBMCs. These receptors originate from a human donor with Susac syndrome.

The rearrangement joins TRBV9 to TRBJ1-3; D is undetermined. The V gene's germline CDR1 is SGDLS and CDR2 YYNGEE. The CDR3 length is 15 residues. Trimming took off 0 bases at V and 0 bases at J, with 7 bases between the two ends. CDR3 in DNA: TGTGCCAGCAGCGTAGACCCGAGCTCTGGAAACACCATATATTTT. It specifies CASSVDPSSGNTIYF.

The rearrangement links TRBV20-1 to TRBJ2-7, with D possibly being TRBD1 (8 bases). V shed 7 bases and J shed 6 bases, with 19 bases lying between them. This CDR3 is built from 13 residues. In germline, CDR1 is DFQATT, CDR2 SNEGSKA (reference sequence). This CDR3 reads CSGGGQGAGEQYF. CDR3 sequence (DNA): TGCAGTGGGGGGGGGCAGGGGGCTGGCGAGCAGTACTTC.

The chain recombines TRBV3-1 with TRBJ1-1; D is unclear. The germline V gene has CDR1 LGHDT and CDR2 YNNKEL (reference sequence). This CDR3 has 12 residues. The V gene lost 2 bases and the J gene lost 2 bases, with 3 bases spanning the gap. CDR3 residues: CASSQYNTEAFF. CDR3 bases: TGTGCCAGCAGCCAATACAACACTGAAGCTTTCTTT.

The V gene is TRBV3-1, the J gene TRBJ2-3, with unresolved D. Germline-derived CDR1 and CDR2 are LGHDT and YNNKEL (reference sequence). The length of the CDR3 is 14 residues. The germline V and J ends were trimmed by 0 bases and 2 bases, with 6 bases remaining between them. CDR3 in DNA: TGTGCCAGCAGCCAAGACACAGCCACAGATACGCAGTATTTT. It encodes CASSQDTATDTQYF.

V gene TRBV9 combines with J gene TRBJ2-1; D perhaps matches TRBD2 (7 bases). Germline-derived CDR1 and CDR2 are SGDLS and YYNGEE. The ends were cut back, 3 bases at V and 4 bases at J, with 14 bases in the middle. The CDR3 is 15 amino acids. The CDR3 sequence is CASSARGGSYNEQFF. CDR3 sequence (DNA): TGTGCCAGCAGCGCGAGGGGGGGTTCATACAATGAGCAGTTCTTC.

This clonotype was seen only once. The V gene is TRBV7-2, the J gene TRBJ2-1, with D perhaps TRBD1 (7 bases). CDR1 and CDR2 (germline): SGHTA, FQGNSA. Trimming removed 7 bases from V and 2 bases from J, with 15 bases in between. CDR3 length equals 15 residues. CDR3 amino acids: CASTQSGGTYNEQFF. CDR3 bases: TGTGCCAGCACCCAGTCAGGGGGGACCTACAATGAGCAGTTCTTC.

V gene TRBV11-2 combines with J gene TRBJ2-1; maybe TRBD2 (5 bases). Germline values: CDR1 SGHAT, CDR2 FQNNGV. The CDR3 totals 14 residues. V was cut by 0 bases and J by 8 bases, with 11 bases left in between. CDR3 in amino acids: CASSLDLPSHEQFF. CDR3 coding DNA: TGTGCCAGCAGCTTAGATCTGCCTAGCCATGAGCAGTTCTTC.

The gene calls are TRBV3-1 and TRBJ2-7, with D tentatively TRBD2 (5 bases). The CDR3 is 17 residues long. V was cut by 0 bases and J by 1 base, with 16 bases left in between. CDR1 LGHDT and CDR2 YNNKEL come from the germline V gene (reference sequence). The CDR3 spells CASSQEGGTLGSYEQYF. The CDR3 coding sequence is TGTGCCAGCAGCCAAGAAGGAGGTACCCTAGGGTCCTACGAGCAGTACTTC.

This chain links TRBV30 with TRBJ2-2, with 8 bases identical to TRBD1. Unmatched junction bases numbered 2, after V lost 0 bases and J lost 5 bases. Germline CDR1 is GTSNPN and CDR2 is SVGIG (reference sequence). The CDR3 is 14 amino acids. CDR3 in amino acids: CAWSVTGVTGELFF. CDR3 DNA sequence: TGTGCCTGGAGTGTGACAGGGGTTACCGGGGAGCTGTTTTTT.

This clonotype was counted between two and nine times. The rearrangement joins TRBV28 to TRBJ2-7, with D maybe TRBD2 (6 bases). V gave up 2 bases and J gave up 7 bases, with 9 bases separating them. The germline CDR1 and CDR2 sequences are MDHEN and SYDVKM. The CDR3 is 12 residues long. The CDR3 protein is CASSLVRGEQYF. The CDR3 region has the DNA TGTGCCAGCAGTTTAGTTCGGGGGGAGCAGTACTTC. The full variable domain, completed using reference TRBV28 and TRBJ2-7, is DVKVTQSSRYLVKRTGEKVFLECVQDMDHENMFWYRQDPGLGLRLIYFSYDVKMKEKGDIPEGYSVSREKKERFSLILESASTNQTSMYLCASSLVRGEQYFGPGTRLTVT.

This clonotype is a singleton in its sample. The V call is TRBV5-1, the J call TRBJ2-3; TRBD2 is a possible D gene (6 bases). Germline loops: CDR1 SGHRS, CDR2 YFSETQ. The CDR3 has 16 residues. Trimming took 0 bases from V and 0 from J, leaving 11 bases between them. For the CDR3, the DNA is TGCGCCAGCAGCTTGGGTATAGCGGCTAGCACAGATACGCAGTATTTT. Protein sequence: CASSLGIAASTDTQYF.

The chain joins TRBV4-1 to TRBJ1-1, with TRBD1 matching 8 bases. The CDR3 length is 15 residues. The J segment lost 6 bases and the V segment lost 7 bases, leaving 13 bases of the junction unmatched. The germline CDR1 and CDR2 sequences are MGHRA and YSYEKL. The CDR3 DNA follows: TGCGCCAGCAAACAGGGGGGGGGAATAATTTCTGAAGCTTTCTTT. Translation gives CASKQGGGIISEAFF.

The V and J genes are TRBV30 and TRBJ2-1; 11 bases match TRBD2. V gave up 2 bases and J gave up 4 bases; unmatched junction bases: 10. This CDR3 has 17 residues. CDR1 and CDR2 (germline): GTSNPN, SVGIG (reference sequence). The chain's CDR3 is CAWSLKLAGVVYNEQFF. The CDR3, as DNA: TGTGCCTGGAGTCTTAAACTAGCGGGGGTCGTATACAATGAGCAGTTCTTC.

This sequence joins TRBV9 and TRBJ1-1; 8 bases align to TRBD1. Germline values: CDR1 SGDLS, CDR2 YYNGEE. The trim removed 6 bases at V and 4 bases at J, leaving 5 bases unmatched. This CDR3 comprises 13 residues. The CDR3 reads CASNEQGGTEAFF. The CDR3 region has the DNA TGTGCCAGCAACGAACAGGGGGGCACTGAAGCTTTCTTT.

V and J are TRBV13 and TRBJ2-1, with D hard to call. CDR3 size: 15 residues. Trimming cost V 5 bases and J 0 bases, with 11 bases left between them. Germline CDR1 PRHDT, CDR2 FYEKMQ (reference sequence). The CDR3 sequence is CASSPRASSYNEQFF. Written as DNA, the CDR3 is TGTGCCAGCAGCCCTAGGGCTAGCTCCTACAATGAGCAGTTCTTC.

The rearrangement uses TRBV7-3 and TRBJ1-2, with 10 positions matching TRBD1. V lost 5 bases, J lost 7 bases, and 4 bases stayed unmatched. The germline V gene has CDR1 SGHTA and CDR2 FQGTGA. There are 13 residues in the CDR3. The CDR3 protein is CASSPTGGAGYTF. For the CDR3, the DNA is TGTGCCAGCAGCCCGACAGGGGGCGCTGGCTACACCTTC.

This rearrangement joins TRBV7-9 to TRBJ2-3; 7 bases line up with TRBD1. The CDR3 covers 15 residues. From germline, CDR1 is SEHNR and CDR2 FQNEAQ (reference sequence). Losses at the gene ends were 2 bases for V and 6 bases for J; bases not matched to a gene: 8. CDR3 DNA sequence: TGTGCCAGCAGCTTAAGACAGGGTACATTGGATACGCAGTATTTT. Amino acids: CASSLRQGTLDTQYF.

V is TRBV24-1 and J is TRBJ2-1, with unresolved D. Trimming stripped 0 bases from V and 8 bases from J, with 4 bases between. CDR1 is KGHDR, CDR2 SFDVKD, per germline. This CDR3 is 12 amino acids long. Written as DNA, the CDR3 is TGTGCCACCAGTGATTTGGCCGATGAGCAGTTCTTC. Translated, it gives CATSDLADEQFF.

V and J are TRBV25-1 and TRBJ2-1; 7 bases match TRBD1. The CDR3 sequence is 15 residues long. Germline V gene sequence: CDR1 MGHDK, CDR2 SYGVNS. The J segment lost 2 bases and the V segment lost 4 bases, leaving 5 bases of the junction unmatched. DNA for the CDR3: TGTGCCAGCAGTGCCCAGGGGGAGCCCTACAATGAGCAGTTCTTC. Its translation is CASSAQGEPYNEQFF. Using reference TRBV25-1 and TRBJ2-1 for the parts outside the CDR3, the full variable domain is EADIYQTPRYLVIGTGKKITLECSQTMGHDKMYWYQQDPGMELHLIHYSYGVNSTEKGDLSSESTVSRIRTEHFPLTLESARPSHTSQYLCASSAQGEPYNEQFFGPGTRLTVL.

This clonotype was seen just once. The chain combines TRBV6-5 with TRBJ2-6; D unclear. V was clipped by 2 bases and J by 2 bases, with 7 bases between them. In germline, CDR1 is MNHEY, CDR2 SVGAGI. The CDR3 sequence is 15 residues long. The CDR3 reads CASSYQETGANVLTF. The CDR3 nucleotides read TGTGCCAGCAGTTACCAAGAGACTGGGGCCAACGTCCTGACTTTC.

The V gene is TRBV2, the J gene TRBJ1-2; weak D call: TRBD1 (5 bases). Trimming removed 5 bases from V and 4 bases from J, with 14 bases in between. Germline CDR1 SNHLY, CDR2 FYNNEI. The CDR3 length is 14 residues. The CDR3 region is CASSIEGHGYGYTF. For the CDR3, the DNA is TGTGCCAGCAGTATAGAGGGGCACGGCTATGGCTACACCTTC.

The V call is TRBV20-1, the J call TRBJ2-7; TRBD2 matches 7 bases. V dropped 5 bases and J dropped 4; count of bases not matched to a gene: 14. Germline CDR1 is DFQATT and CDR2 is SNEGSKA (reference sequence). The CDR3 spans 15 residues. As DNA, the CDR3 is TGCAGTGCTGCCACGGCGGGAGATACGATGTACGAGCAGTACTTC. Encoded protein: CSAATAGDTMYEQYF.

The chain couples TRBV27 to TRBJ2-3; the D is unclear. Trimming took off 3 bases at V and 4 bases at J, with 11 bases between the two ends. Germline-derived CDR1 and CDR2 are MNHEY and SMNVEV (reference sequence). The CDR3 loop spans 14 amino acids. CDR3 nucleotides: TGTGCCAGCAGTTTCGCTATGGATGCAGATACGCAGTATTTT. This encodes CASSFAMDADTQYF.

V usage is TRBV29-1 and J usage is TRBJ2-7; the match to TRBD1 covers 11 bases. CDR3 length: 12 amino acids. CDR1 and CDR2 from the germline V gene are SQVTM and ANQGSEA. V shed 7 bases, J shed 6 bases, and the junction held 5 bases outside the gene matches. This chain's CDR3 is CSGLDRGLEQYF. CDR3 DNA: TGCAGCGGGCTGGACAGGGGGCTCGAGCAGTACTTC.

J is TRBJ2-1 and V is TRBV7-9, with 8 nucleotides matching TRBD2. The CDR3 spans 17 residues. J gave up 7 bases and V 2 bases, and 13 bases lay outside the gene matches. Germline V CDR1 and CDR2: SEHNR, FQNEAQ (reference sequence). DNA for the CDR3: TGTGCCAGCAGCTTAATTTTGGTCGACGGGGGGGGTAATGAGCAGTTCTTC. It encodes CASSLILVDGGGNEQFF.

The chain uses TRBV7-9 and TRBJ2-3; possibly TRBD1 for D (5 bases). The CDR3 has 14 residues. The V gene's germline CDR1 is SEHNR and CDR2 FQNEAQ (reference sequence). Trimming took 5 bases from V and 7 from J, leaving 16 bases between them. CDR3 DNA sequence: TGTGCCAGCAGCCTAGAAACTGGGGCAAATACGCAGTATTTT. It yields the protein CASSLETGANTQYF.

A note on this clonotype: One end of the junction varies from germline; a read error may be responsible. The chain couples TRBV12-3 or TRBV12-4 to TRBJ1-1; no definite D call. The CDR3 runs to 13 residues. CDR3 DNA: TGTGCCAGTAGTTTAAAGGGGAACACTGAAGCTTTCTTT. Encoded protein: CASSLKGNTEAFF.

The gene calls are TRBV5-1 and TRBJ2-3; TRBD2 matches at 13 bases. The ends lost 4 bases at V and 5 bases at J; junction bases unmatched: 7. Germline V CDR1 and CDR2: SGHRS, YFSETQ. The CDR3 totals 16 residues. CDR3 protein: CASSTLAGGPGDTQYF. The CDR3, as DNA: TGCGCCAGCAGCACACTAGCGGGGGGGCCAGGAGATACGCAGTATTTT.